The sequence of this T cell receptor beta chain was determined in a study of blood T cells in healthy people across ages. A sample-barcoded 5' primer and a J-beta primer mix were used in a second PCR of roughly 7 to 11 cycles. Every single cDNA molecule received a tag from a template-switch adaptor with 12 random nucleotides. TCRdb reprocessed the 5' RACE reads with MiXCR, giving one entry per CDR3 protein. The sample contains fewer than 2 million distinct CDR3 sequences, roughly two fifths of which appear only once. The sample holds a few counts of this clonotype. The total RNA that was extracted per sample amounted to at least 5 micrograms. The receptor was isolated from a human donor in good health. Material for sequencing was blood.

Here the CDR3 reads CSAQAGGSNYGYTF. DNA for the CDR3: TGCAGCGCTCAGGCGGGGGGATCTAACTATGGCTACACCTTC. V gene TRBV29-1 combines with J gene TRBJ1-2; the D gene is possibly TRBD1 (5 bases). Trimming stripped 7 bases from V and 0 bases from J, with 15 bases between. This CDR3 contains 14 residues. Germline CDR1 SQVTM, CDR2 ANQGSEA.